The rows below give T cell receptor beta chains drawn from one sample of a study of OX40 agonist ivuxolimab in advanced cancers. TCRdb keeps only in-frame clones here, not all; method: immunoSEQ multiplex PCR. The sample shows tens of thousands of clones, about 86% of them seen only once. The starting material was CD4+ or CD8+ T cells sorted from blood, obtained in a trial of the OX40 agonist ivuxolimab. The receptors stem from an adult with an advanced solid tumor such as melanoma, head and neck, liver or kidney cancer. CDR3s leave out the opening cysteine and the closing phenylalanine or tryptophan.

CDR3aa: ASSILDREGETQY
v_gene: TRBV19
j_gene: TRBJ2-5

CDR3aa: ASSWGRRTFNTGELF
v_gene: TRBV7-2
j_gene: TRBJ2-2

CDR3aa: ASTPWGTGDTEAF
v_gene: TRBV11-2
j_gene: TRBJ1-1

CDR3aa: ASSVGWGLGTDTDTQY
v_gene: TRBV9
j_gene: TRBJ2-3

CDR3aa: ASIKSGGSYEQY
v_gene: TRBV11-2
j_gene: TRBJ2-7

CDR3aa: ASSLTASYEQY
v_gene: TRBV13
j_gene: TRBJ2-7

CDR3aa: ASAHHGRANYGYT
v_gene: TRBV5-8
j_gene: TRBJ1-2

CDR3aa: ASSPRDTGSDEQF
v_gene: TRBV5-4
j_gene: TRBJ2-1

CDR3aa: ASSSKGQGAYEQY
v_gene: TRBV18
j_gene: TRBJ2-7

CDR3aa: AIREFENQPQH
v_gene: TRBV10-3
j_gene: TRBJ1-5

CDR3aa: ASSEERVGRGEQY
v_gene: TRBV2
j_gene: TRBJ2-7

CDR3aa: ASSLRRQGANEKLF
v_gene: TRBV5-4
j_gene: TRBJ1-4

CDR3aa: ASGLVAGTGGSGEQF
v_gene: TRBV12-5
j_gene: TRBJ2-1

CDR3aa: ASSLGTSGGIRPNEQF
v_gene: TRBV7-2
j_gene: TRBJ2-1

CDR3aa: ASRLTSPGEQF
v_gene: TRBV6-1
j_gene: TRBJ2-1

CDR3aa: ASSISGVSYNEQF
v_gene: TRBV19
j_gene: TRBJ2-1

CDR3aa: ASSQGGLAGDTQY
v_gene: TRBV4-2
j_gene: TRBJ2-3

CDR3aa: ASSKGNTGTEETQY
v_gene: TRBV21-1
j_gene: TRBJ2-5

CDR3aa: ASSYLGGTEAF
v_gene: TRBV18
j_gene: TRBJ1-1

CDR3aa: ASRMETYNSPLH
v_gene: TRBV6-5
j_gene: TRBJ1-6

CDR3aa: ASRTRYDRSLKSGANVLT
v_gene: TRBV19
j_gene: TRBJ2-6

CDR3aa: ASSPDVGDSSYEQY
v_gene: TRBV9
j_gene: TRBJ2-7

CDR3aa: ASSPTGAPGQPQH
v_gene: TRBV18
j_gene: TRBJ1-5

CDR3aa: ASRIASYNSPLH
v_gene: TRBV19
j_gene: TRBJ1-6

CDR3aa: ASSPGHSNQPQH
v_gene: TRBV18
j_gene: TRBJ1-5

CDR3aa: ASSLGTSGGQETQY
v_gene: TRBV2
j_gene: TRBJ2-5

CDR3aa: ASSEARLADKTYEQY
v_gene: TRBV2
j_gene: TRBJ2-7

CDR3aa: ASSHHNRGRDEKLF
v_gene: TRBV4-1
j_gene: TRBJ1-4

CDR3aa: ASSPPPGTGYGYT
v_gene: TRBV28
j_gene: TRBJ1-2

CDR3aa: ASSFRDGAYEQY
v_gene: TRBV27
j_gene: TRBJ2-7

CDR3aa: ASSQGRPLGADTQY
v_gene: TRBV4-1
j_gene: TRBJ2-3

CDR3aa: ASSAGGTSGGSDTQY
v_gene: TRBV9
j_gene: TRBJ2-3

CDR3aa: ASSPPTGTLYGYT
v_gene: TRBV11-2
j_gene: TRBJ1-2

CDR3aa: ASSGTSGGARSTDTQY
v_gene: TRBV6-1
j_gene: TRBJ2-3

CDR3aa: ASSSRASFNSPLH
v_gene: TRBV7-8
j_gene: TRBJ1-6

CDR3aa: ASSLLPTGFYGYT
v_gene: TRBV6-5
j_gene: TRBJ1-2

CDR3aa: SAASALSTDTQY
v_gene: TRBV29-1
j_gene: TRBJ2-3